Following are 10 T cell receptor beta chains from one sample sequenced in a study of blood T cell repertoires in COVID-19. Clones were sequenced by immunoSEQ multiplex PCR, and TCRdb holds only the in-frame ones, with some missing. The sample holds around 140,000 clones, around 89% seen once. The sample comprised peripheral blood. These receptors were taken from a man aged 50 or older with active or convalescent COVID-19.

The chain combines TRBV29-1 with TRBJ2-3; weak D call: TRBD2 (5 bases). V dropped 4 bases and J dropped 7 bases, with 15 bases sitting between them. CDR1 is SQVTM, CDR2 ANQGSEA, per germline. The CDR3 has 13 residues. The CDR3 reads CSVGNDGGNTQYF. DNA of the CDR3: TGCAGCGTTGGAAACGACGGAGGAAATACGCAGTATTTT.

This clone came up once. This chain links TRBV6-5 with TRBJ1-5; the match to TRBD1 covers 10 bases. Germline CDR1 MNHEY, CDR2 SVGAGI. This CDR3 has 14 residues. The ends lost 6 bases at V and 6 bases at J; junction bases unmatched: 5. CDR3 protein: CASRGTGAVQPQHF. DNA of the CDR3: TGTGCCAGCAGGGGGACAGGGGCTGTTCAGCCCCAGCATTTT.

The rearrangement links TRBV29-1 to TRBJ2-5; 7 bases map to TRBD1. After removal of 6 bases from V and 0 bases from J, the junction contained 4 bases not matched to a gene. The CDR3 consists of 13 residues. CDR1 is SQVTM, CDR2 ANQGSEA, per germline. CDR3 loop: CSVSTGNQETQYF. The CDR3, as DNA: TGCAGCGTCTCGACAGGGAACCAAGAGACCCAGTACTTC.

V is TRBV11-3 and J is TRBJ1-2; D may be TRBD1 (5 bases). Trimming took off 0 bases at V and 6 bases at J, with 23 bases between the two ends. This CDR3 has 18 residues. Per the germline V gene, CDR1 is SGHNT and CDR2 is YENEEA. The CDR3 DNA follows: TGTGCCAGCAGCTTAGAGTGGAGGGGTTGGGTACCTATGGATGGCTACACCTTC. Translation: CASSLEWRGWVPMDGYTF.

The rearrangement joins TRBV18 to TRBJ2-1; 10 bases map to TRBD2. From germline, CDR1 is KGHSH and CDR2 LQKENI. The CDR3 sequence is 15 residues long. V lost 1 base, J lost 7 bases, and 4 bases stayed unmatched. CDR3 nucleotides: TGTGCCAGCTCACCACAACTAGCGGGGAGTAATGAGCAGTTCTTC. Protein: CASSPQLAGSNEQFF.

This chain joins TRBV19 and TRBJ1-4; 8 bases fit TRBD1. The CDR3 runs 16 residues. V lost 4 bases, J lost 5 bases, and 9 bases stayed unmatched. The germline CDR1 and CDR2 sequences are LNHDA and SQIVND (reference sequence). CDR3 nucleotides: TGTGCCAGTAGTAGGAAGACAGGGGCCGGAAATGAAAAACTGTTTTTT. This encodes CASSRKTGAGNEKLFF. The whole variable domain, filled in from reference TRBV19 and TRBJ1-4, reads DGGITQSPKYLFRKEGQNVTLSCEQNLNHDAMYWYRQDPGQGLRLIYYSQIVNDFQKGDIAEGYSVSREKKESFPLTVTSAQKNPTAFYLCASSRKTGAGNEKLFFGSGTQLSVL.

This chain connects TRBV18 to TRBJ2-7; a weak D match, TRBD2 (5 bases). In germline, CDR1 is KGHSH, CDR2 LQKENI. The V end was cut by 3 bases, the J end by 2 bases, with 14 bases between. The length of the CDR3 is 15 residues. Written as DNA, the CDR3 is TGTGCCAGCTCACCCACCGATGGGAGTCCCTACGAGCAGTACTTC. It is translated as CASSPTDGSPYEQYF.

The chain links TRBV12-5 to TRBJ2-3, with TRBD2 matching over 7 bases. V trimming: 1 base; J trimming: 7 bases; junction bases outside the gene matches: 11. Germline V gene lookup returns CDR1 LGHNT and CDR2 FRNRAP. The CDR3 covers 16 residues. CDR3 in DNA: TGTGCTAGTGGTTTGGATGGAGGACGGGGGGTCAATACGCAGTATTTT. It specifies CASGLDGGRGVNTQYF.

The V call is TRBV4-2, the J call TRBJ2-5, with D uncertain. The V end was cut by 1 base, the J end by 0 bases, with 6 bases between. Germline lookup yields CDR1 LGHNA and CDR2 YNFKEQ. The CDR3 length is 14 residues. The CDR3 loop is CASSQATDQETQYF. Here the CDR3 DNA reads TGTGCCAGCAGCCAAGCCACAGACCAAGAGACCCAGTACTTC.

The V gene is TRBV30, the J gene TRBJ1-2; 9 bases are shared with TRBD1. V lost 3 bases and J lost 2; bases outside the gene matches: 7. The germline V gene has CDR1 GTSNPN and CDR2 SVGIG (reference sequence). This CDR3 region has 15 residues. CDR3 amino acids: CAWRDRGLMNYGYTF. The CDR3 coding sequence is TGTGCCTGGAGGGACAGGGGATTGATGAACTATGGCTACACCTTC.